This section outlines one T cell receptor (beta chain) sequence together with its context. The data were obtained in a study of blood T cell repertoires in COVID-19. Per the study methods: Amplification of reference gene primers was used by the study to estimate nucleated cell counts. The table came from immunoSEQ multiplex PCR; TCRdb's copy has only in-frame clones and leaves some out. The V and J calls and clone size come from that table; D and trimming were worked out from the DNA. The sample has around 170,000 clones, 84% seen once. CDR3 length: 14 residues. With V trimmed by 0 bases and J by 6 bases, 5 bases remained unmatched. Germline V lookup: CDR1 SGHNT, CDR2 YYREEE (reference sequence).

The clonotype originates from a woman aged 50 to 60 who had recovered from COVID-19. This chain links TRBV5-4 with TRBJ2-7, with 8 bases identical to TRBD1. Specimen: PBMCs or T cells enriched from blood (not recorded which). CDR3 in amino acids: CASSLVQGAREQYF. The DNA of the CDR3 is TGTGCCAGCAGCTTGGTCCAGGGGGCTCGCGAGCAGTACTTC.